The rows below give T cell receptor beta chains drawn from one sample of a study of T cells in Graves' hyperthyroidism and ophthalmopathy. TCRdb reanalysed the multiplex PCR reads using MiXCR and keeps one entry per CDR3 protein. This table has about 410,000 distinct CDR3 sequences, about 15% appearing once. Sequences were obtained from blood. These receptors all come from a man between 18 and 29 years old with Graves' ophthalmopathy. CDR3s include the opening cysteine and the closing phenylalanine or tryptophan. The D gene is left open where the match is weak. Rows may omit the clone size; those that give it use once, few, many or a size class.

V gene	D gene	clone size	J gene	CDR3 protein	CDR3 DNA
TRBV7-9	TRBD2	-	TRBJ2-7	CASSLRAGAEQYF	TGTGCCAGCAGCCTTCGAGCGGGGGCCGAGCAGTACTTC
TRBV24-1	-	many	TRBJ1-1	CATSDLRTTMNTEAFF	TGTGCCACCAGTGATCTGAGGACAACAATGAACACTGAAGCTTTCTTT
TRBV5-1	-	many	TRBJ2-3	CASSSWDPDTQYF	TGCGCCAGCAGCTCCTGGGACCCAGATACGCAGTATTTT
TRBV6-5	-	many	TRBJ1-1	CASSYQGSTEAFF	TGTGCCAGCAGTTACCAAGGAAGCACTGAAGCTTTCTTT
TRBV12-3/TRBV12-4	TRBD1	many	TRBJ1-1	CASSEGQGAYTEAFF	TGTGCCAGCAGTGAGGGACAGGGGGCTTACACTGAAGCTTTCTTT
TRBV7-9	TRBD1	few	TRBJ2-6	CASSSGQGNVLTF	TGTGCCAGCAGCTCGGGACAGGGGAACGTCCTGACTTTC
TRBV25-1	-	few	TRBJ2-7	CATQQQGGSYEQYF	TGTGCGACCCAGCAACAAGGGGGTTCCTACGAGCAGTACTTC
TRBV12-3/TRBV12-4	-	-	TRBJ2-5	CASSFRQSGETQYF	TGTGCCAGCAGTTTTAGACAGTCGGGGGAGACCCAGTACTTC
TRBV5-1	-	few	TRBJ2-2	CASSLRGRDNTGELFF	TGCGCCAGCAGCTTGAGAGGCAGAGACAACACCGGGGAGCTGTTTTTT
TRBV11-2	TRBD2	many	TRBJ2-1	CASSLGRLAGGYNEQFF	TGTGCCAGCAGCTTAGGGAGACTAGCGGGGGGCTACAATGAGCAGTTCTTC
TRBV30	TRBD1	many	TRBJ2-7	CAWSVATGRNEQYF	TGTGCCTGGAGTGTTGCGACAGGGAGAAACGAGCAGTACTTC
TRBV11-2	-	many	TRBJ2-1	CASSDPYNEQFF	TGTGCCAGCAGCGACCCCTACAATGAGCAGTTCTTC
TRBV19	-	few	TRBJ2-4	CASSREGFAKNIQYF	TGTGCCAGTAGTAGAGAAGGTTTCGCCAAAAACATTCAGTACTTC
TRBV11-3	TRBD1	many	TRBJ2-7	CASSWGQGASYEQYF	TGTGCCAGCAGCTGGGGACAGGGTGCCTCCTACGAGCAGTACTTC
TRBV12-3/TRBV12-4	-	many	TRBJ1-2	CASSWGTGDYGYTF	TGTGCCAGCAGTTGGGGGACGGGGGATTATGGCTACACCTTC
TRBV12-3/TRBV12-4	TRBD2	many	TRBJ2-1	CASRLSGAVNEQFF	TGTGCCAGCAGGCTTAGCGGGGCGGTCAATGAGCAGTTCTTC
TRBV11-2	TRBD2	many	TRBJ2-7	CASSLKREYPFESYEQYF	TGTGCCAGCAGCTTAAAGCGGGAGTATCCCTTTGAGTCCTACGAGCAGTACTTC
TRBV6-1	TRBD2	many	TRBJ2-7	CASSEWGTSGSYEQYF	TGTGCCAGCAGTGAATGGGGGACTAGCGGGAGCTACGAGCAGTACTTC
TRBV24-1	TRBD2	few	TRBJ2-2	CATSGLGTSGTGELFF	TGTGCCACCAGTGGCTTGGGGACTAGCGGAACCGGGGAGCTGTTTTTT
TRBV2	TRBD2	-	TRBJ2-7	CASSEWMRGETYEQYF	TGTGCCAGCAGTGAATGGATGCGGGGGGAGACCTACGAGCAGTACTTC
TRBV20-1	-	few	TRBJ1-5	CSARGSGLFSNQPQHF	TGCAGTGCTAGAGGCTCAGGACTATTCTCCAATCAGCCCCAGCATTTT
TRBV6-2/TRBV6-3	-	many	TRBJ1-1	CASSYGGGNTEAFF	TGTGCCAGCAGTTACGGGGGGGGAAACACTGAAGCTTTCTTT
TRBV2	TRBD1	many	TRBJ1-2	CASRGGQGFGYTF	TGTGCCAGCAGGGGGGGACAGGGGTTCGGCTACACCTTC
TRBV2	-	many	TRBJ2-7	CASRSQRQSYEQYF	TGTGCCAGCAGGAGTCAGAGGCAGAGCTACGAGCAGTACTTC
TRBV6-1	TRBD2	many	TRBJ2-1	CASRGVGGSSEQFF	TGTGCCAGCAGGGGGGTCGGGGGGTCCTCAGAGCAGTTCTTC
TRBV7-8	TRBD1	-	TRBJ1-3	CASSLVGTGYRSGNTIYF	TGTGCCAGCAGCTTAGTCGGGACAGGGTACCGCTCTGGAAACACCATATATTTT
TRBV6-1	TRBD1	many	TRBJ1-3	CASSLGTGTGNTIYF	TGTGCCAGCAGCCTCGGGACAGGGACTGGAAACACCATATATTTT
TRBV2	-	many	TRBJ2-3	CASSTDSITDTQYF	TGTGCCAGCAGTACTGACTCGATCACAGATACGCAGTATTTT
TRBV6-2/TRBV6-3	TRBD1	-	TRBJ1-6	CASSQTGAGSPLHF	TGTGCCAGCAGCCAGACAGGGGCGGGTTCACCCCTCCACTTT
TRBV6-1	TRBD1	many	TRBJ2-7	CASRNRGSYEQYF	TGTGCCAGCCGGAACAGGGGATCCTACGAGCAGTACTTC
TRBV6-4	TRBD1	-	TRBJ2-1	CASSGTRQGVNEQFF	TGTGCCAGTTCCGGGACTCGACAGGGGGTAAATGAGCAGTTCTTC
TRBV2	-	many	TRBJ1-5	CASSGQEEQPQHF	TGTGCCAGCAGTGGCCAGGAAGAGCAGCCCCAGCATTTT
TRBV2	-	many	TRBJ2-7	CASSGVRRYEQYF	TGTGCCAGCAGTGGGGTTAGGCGCTACGAGCAGTACTTC
TRBV20-1	TRBD1	many	TRBJ1-6	CSAQGGQVVYNSPLHF	TGCAGTGCCCAGGGGGGGCAGGTAGTCTATAATTCACCCCTCCACTTT
TRBV6-2/TRBV6-3	TRBD1	many	TRBJ1-2	CASSYNRPDRGNYGYTF	TGTGCCAGCAGTTACAACCGCCCGGACAGGGGGAACTATGGCTACACCTTC